The sample holds many counts of the clone carrying this TCR beta chain. Calling Graves' hyperthyroidism stable meant ophthalmopathy did not progress within 18 months. Amplified TCR beta CDR3 regions came from RNA transcripts. The study used the HTBI primer set for a first-round RT-PCR of the TCR CDR3. TCRdb re-analysed the multiplex PCR reads in MiXCR, keeping a single row per CDR3 protein. The repertoire holds under 700,000 distinct CDR3 sequences, with approximately 16% as singletons. V shed 1 base and J shed 0 bases, with 12 bases lying between them. The germline gives CDR1 DFQATT, CDR2 SNEGSKA (reference sequence). The CDR3 has 15 amino acids. This specimen comes from a study of T cells in Graves' hyperthyroidism and ophthalmopathy.

The chain has TRBV20-1 and TRBJ1-1; D is possibly TRBD1 (6 bases). The clonotype originates from a woman aged 18-29 years with Graves' hyperthyroidism. Sample: blood. CDR3: CSARVGGALNTEAFF. CDR3 bases: TGCAGTGCTAGAGTTGGGGGGGCCCTGAACACTGAAGCTTTCTTT.